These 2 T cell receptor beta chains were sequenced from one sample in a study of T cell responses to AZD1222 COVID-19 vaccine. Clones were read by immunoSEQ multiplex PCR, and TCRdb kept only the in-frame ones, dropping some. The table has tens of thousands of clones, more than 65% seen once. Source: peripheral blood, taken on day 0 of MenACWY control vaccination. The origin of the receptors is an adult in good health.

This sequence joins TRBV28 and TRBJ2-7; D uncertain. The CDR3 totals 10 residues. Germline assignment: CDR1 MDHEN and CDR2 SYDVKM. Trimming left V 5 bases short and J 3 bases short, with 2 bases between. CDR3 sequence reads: CASSDYEQYF. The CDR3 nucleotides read TGTGCCAGCAGTGACTACGAGCAGTACTTC.

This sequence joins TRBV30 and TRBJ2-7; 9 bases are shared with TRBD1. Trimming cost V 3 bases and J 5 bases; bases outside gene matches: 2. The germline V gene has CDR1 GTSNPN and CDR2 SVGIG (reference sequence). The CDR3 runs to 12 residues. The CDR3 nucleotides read TGTGCCTGGAGCGGGACAGGGAACGAGCAGTACGTC. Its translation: CAWSGTGNEQYV.